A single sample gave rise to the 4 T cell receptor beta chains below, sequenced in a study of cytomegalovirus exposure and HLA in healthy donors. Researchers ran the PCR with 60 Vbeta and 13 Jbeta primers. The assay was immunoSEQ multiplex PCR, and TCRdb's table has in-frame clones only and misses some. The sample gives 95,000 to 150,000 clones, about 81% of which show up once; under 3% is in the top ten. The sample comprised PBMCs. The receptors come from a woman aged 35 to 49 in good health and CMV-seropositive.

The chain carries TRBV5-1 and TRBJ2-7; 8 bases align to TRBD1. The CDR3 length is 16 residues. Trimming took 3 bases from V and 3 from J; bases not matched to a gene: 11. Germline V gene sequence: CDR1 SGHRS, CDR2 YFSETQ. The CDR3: CASSWAMGQVSYEQYF. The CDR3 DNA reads TGCGCCAGCAGCTGGGCGATGGGACAGGTGAGCTACGAGCAGTACTTC. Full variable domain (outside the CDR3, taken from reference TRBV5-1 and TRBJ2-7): KAGVTQTPRYLIKTRGQQVTLSCSPISGHRSVSWYQQTPGQGLQFLFEYFSETQRNKGNFPGRFSGRQFSNSRSEMNVSTLELGDSALYLCASSWAMGQVSYEQYFGPGTRLTVT.

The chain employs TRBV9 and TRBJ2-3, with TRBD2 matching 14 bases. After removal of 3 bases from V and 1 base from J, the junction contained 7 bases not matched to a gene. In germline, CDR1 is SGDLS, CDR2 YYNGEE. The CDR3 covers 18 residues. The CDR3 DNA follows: TGTGCCAGCAGCGGACAAACGGGACTAGCGGGGGGCACAGATACGCAGTATTTT. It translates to CASSGQTGLAGGTDTQYF.

CDR3 residues: CASSAGRMNTEAFF. The CDR3 DNA follows: TGTGCCAGCAGCGCGGGACGGATGAACACTGAAGCTTTCTTT. The rearrangement uses TRBV7-9 and TRBJ1-1, with D possibly being TRBD1 (5 bases). The CDR3 loop spans 14 amino acids. Trimming cost V 5 bases and J 0 bases, with 10 bases left between them. Per germline, CDR1 SEHNR and CDR2 FQNEAQ (reference sequence).

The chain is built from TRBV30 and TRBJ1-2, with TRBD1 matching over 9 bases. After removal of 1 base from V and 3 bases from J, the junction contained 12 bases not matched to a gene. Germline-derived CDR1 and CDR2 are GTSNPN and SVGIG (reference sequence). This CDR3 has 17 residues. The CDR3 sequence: CAWSASTRGTGYYGYTF. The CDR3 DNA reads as TGTGCCTGGAGTGCCTCGACTAGGGGGACAGGGTACTATGGCTACACCTTC.